This T cell receptor (beta chain) was identified in a study of Ad26.COV2.S vaccination and SARS-CoV-2 variants. The treatment here: approximately 18 received Ad26.COV2.S at low or high dose, single or two shots; about 5 received placebo; per-sample allocation not given. Material that was analyzed had been drawn on day 63 after the first vaccine or placebo injection. In regard to this clone: Its antigen remains unknown.

Germline V CDR1 and CDR2: SEHNR, FQNEAQ (reference sequence). The CDR3 totals 15 residues. The V and J ends lost 5 bases and 0 bases, in that order; junction bases with no gene match: 7. Study outcomes and limitations: Vaccine recipients had higher spike-specific TCR breadth than placebo recipients.

Sequencing used immunoSEQ multiplex PCR; TCRdb keeps in-frame clones, though not all of them. The data show about 680,000 clones, 80% to 90% seen once. Sequenced material: peripheral blood, taken in a trial of Ad26.COV2.S vaccine versus placebo. The TCR sequence derives from a person aged 18-60 years who received the Ad26.COV2.S COVID-19 vaccine or a placebo. V usage is TRBV7-9 and J usage is TRBJ2-7; 7 positions agree with TRBD1. CDR3 residues: CASSTQRGLSYEQYF. CDR3 sequence (DNA): TGTGCCAGCAGCACTCAAAGGGGGCTCTCCTACGAGCAGTACTTC.